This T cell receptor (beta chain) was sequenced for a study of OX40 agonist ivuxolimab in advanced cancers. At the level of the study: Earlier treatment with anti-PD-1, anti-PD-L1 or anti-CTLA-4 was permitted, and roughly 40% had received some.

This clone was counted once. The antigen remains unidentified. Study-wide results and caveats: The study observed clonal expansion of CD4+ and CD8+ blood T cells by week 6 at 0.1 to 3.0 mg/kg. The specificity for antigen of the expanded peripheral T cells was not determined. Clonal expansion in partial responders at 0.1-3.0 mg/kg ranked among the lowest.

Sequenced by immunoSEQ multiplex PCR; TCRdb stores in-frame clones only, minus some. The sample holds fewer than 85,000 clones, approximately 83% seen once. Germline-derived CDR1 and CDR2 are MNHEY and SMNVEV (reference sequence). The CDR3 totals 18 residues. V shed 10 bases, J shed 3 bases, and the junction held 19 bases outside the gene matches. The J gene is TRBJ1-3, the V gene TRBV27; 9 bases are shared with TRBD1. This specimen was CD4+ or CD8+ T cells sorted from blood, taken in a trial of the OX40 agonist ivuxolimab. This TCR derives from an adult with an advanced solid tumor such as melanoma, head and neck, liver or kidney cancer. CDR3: CANHRDREIWSLGNTIYF. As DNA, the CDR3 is TGTGCCAACCACCGGGACAGGGAGATTTGGTCGCTTGGAAACACCATATATTTT.